A single TCR beta chain is shown here with its context. Assay: immunoSEQ multiplex PCR; the TCRdb copy retains only in-frame clones and omits some. The sample includes over 150,000 clones, around 85% seen only once; the top ten take 6.2%. The sample is drawn from a study of blood T cell repertoires in COVID-19. Study-level background: Spain, Italy and the United States supplied samples that represented acute and convalescent COVID-19.

V dropped 5 bases and J dropped 6 bases, with 20 bases sitting between them. CDR1 is MNHEY, CDR2 SMNVEV, per germline (reference sequence). The length of the CDR3 is 15 residues. Each recovered donor of Cohort 3 presented with two negative PCRs, clearance, or symptom resolution. The sample taken for sequencing was PBMCs or T cells enriched from blood (not recorded which). The gene calls are TRBV27 and TRBJ2-7; TRBD1 might be the D (6 bases). This receptor was taken from a man in his forties who had recovered from COVID-19. The chain's CDR3 is CASSPMPGARSEQYF. For the CDR3, the DNA is TGTGCCAGCAGTCCCATGCCAGGGGCGCGATCCGAGCAGTACTTC.